The clone carrying this TCR beta chain was counted a single time. The record originates from a study of technical replicates of blood from a handful of donors. Per the germline V gene, CDR1 is MNHEY and CDR2 is SMNVEV (reference sequence). Between the trimmed V and J ends, which lost 5 bases and 4 bases, there was a span of 13 bases. CDR3 length: 14 amino acids. The table came from immunoSEQ multiplex PCR; TCRdb's copy has only in-frame clones and leaves some out. The table lists some 77,000 clones, 96% of them singletons. The sequencing input was T cells isolated from PBMCs. The chain has TRBV27 and TRBJ2-3; D is unresolved. This TCR came from a human donor in good health. CDR3 in amino acids: CASSPQTRPDTQYF. In nucleotides, the CDR3 is TGTGCCAGCAGTCCCCAGACACGGCCAGATACGCAGTATTTT.